A selection of T cell receptor beta chains follows, all from one sample in a study of T cell responses to AZD1222 COVID-19 vaccine. Clones were sequenced by immunoSEQ multiplex PCR, and TCRdb holds only the in-frame ones, with some missing. The sample shows over 120,000 clones, more than 90% of them seen only once. This specimen was peripheral blood, taken on day 0 of AZD1222 vaccination. The receptors derive from an adult in good health. Each CDR3 is given with its conserved first and last residue. The order of the fields is D gene, clone size, V gene, CDR3 length, J gene, CDR3 DNA, CDR3 protein. D genes are given only for firm matches. Clone size is not always given. Where it is, it says once, few, many or a class for expanded clones.

TRBD1	NA	TRBV5-8	14	TRBJ2-7	TGTGCCAGCAGCCCCCGACAGGGGCCCTACGAGCAGTACTTC	CASSPRQGPYEQYF
NA	NA	TRBV2	18	TRBJ1-5	TGTGCCAGCAGACTACCGGGACAACCGAGAAATAGCAATCAGCCCCAGCATTTT	CASRLPGQPRNSNQPQHF
NA	NA	TRBV5-4	15	TRBJ2-1	TGTGCCAGCAGCTTGAGGGGTGGATCCTACAATGAGCAGTTCTTC	CASSLRGGSYNEQFF
NA	NA	TRBV2	16	TRBJ1-6	TGTGCCAGCATAGGGGGGCAGGGAACAAGGAATTCACCCCTCCACTTT	CASIGGQGTRNSPLHF
NA	NA	TRBV5-5	15	TRBJ2-5	TGTGCCAGCAGCCTCCCGAGGGGGTCACAAGAGACCCAGTACTTC	CASSLPRGSQETQYF
TRBD1	NA	TRBV29-1	14	TRBJ1-1	TGCAGCCCAGTCCCGGTGGGACAGGGGGCTGAAGCTTTCTTT	CSPVPVGQGAEAFF
NA	NA	TRBV7-2	15	TRBJ2-7	TGTGCCAGCAGCCCACAGGGGGGGGGTCTCTACGAGCAGTACTTC	CASSPQGGGLYEQYF
NA	NA	TRBV6-5	13	TRBJ2-4	TGTGCCAGCAGACCCCCGGGCAAAAACATTCAGTACTTC	CASRPPGKNIQYF
TRBD2	NA	TRBV5-4	17	TRBJ2-1	TGTGCCAGCAGCTTTACGAGTAGCGGGAGAATCGGAATTGAGCAGTTCTTC	CASSFTSSGRIGIEQFF
TRBD1	NA	TRBV19	15	TRBJ1-4	TGTGCCAGTAGGGGACAGGCAACAACTAATGAAAAACTGTTTTTT	CASRGQATTNEKLFF
NA	NA	TRBV3-1/TRBV3-2	14	TRBJ1-1	TGTGCCAGCAGCCACCAATGGAGAGGGACTGAAGCTTTCTTT	CASSHQWRGTEAFF
NA	NA	TRBV20-1	10	TRBJ1-2	TGCAGGCTGGGTTCTGATGGCTACACCTTC	CRLGSDGYTF
NA	NA	TRBV6-6	15	TRBJ1-1	TGTGCCAGCAGTTATCAGCCACAAGGGCAGACTGAAGCTTTCTTT	CASSYQPQGQTEAFF
NA	NA	TRBV6-5	15	TRBJ1-5	TGTGCCAGCAGTATCCACGCAGGGCCGAATCAGCCCCAGCATTTT	CASSIHAGPNQPQHF
NA	NA	TRBV2	13	TRBJ2-3	TGTGCCAGCAGTGCAGTCGAAGCAGATACGCAGTATTTT	CASSAVEADTQYF
NA	NA	TRBV3-1/TRBV3-2	12	TRBJ1-5	TGTGCCAGCAGCCAAGATGGGCGGCCCCAGCATTTT	CASSQDGRPQHF
NA	NA	TRBV19	14	TRBJ2-5	TGTGCCAGTAGTACCCGACAGGATCAAGAGACCCAGTACTTC	CASSTRQDQETQYF
TRBD2	NA	TRBV6-5	15	TRBJ2-7	TGTGCCAGCACCCCGGGGACTAGCGGAACCTACGAGCAGTACTTC	CASTPGTSGTYEQYF
TRBD2	NA	TRBV2	15	TRBJ2-1	TGTGCCAGCAGTGAGGCGGGGGGGCGCTACAATGAGCAGTTCTTC	CASSEAGGRYNEQFF
TRBD2	NA	TRBV10-3	18	TRBJ2-7	TGTGCCATCAGTGAGTCGGGAGGACTAGCGGAGTCGATTTACGAGCAGTACTTC	CAISESGGLAESIYEQYF
NA	NA	TRBV19	15	TRBJ2-4	TGTGCCAGTAGTATAGAGGGACTAGCCAAAAACATTCAGTACTTC	CASSIEGLAKNIQYF
NA	NA	TRBV12-3/TRBV12-4	12	TRBJ1-5	TGTGCCAGCAGTTTTGGGGATCAGCCCCAGCATTTT	CASSFGDQPQHF
TRBD1	NA	TRBV7-9	15	TRBJ1-6	TGTGCCAGCAGCCCAACAGGGGGCCGAATTTCACCCCTCCACTTT	CASSPTGGRISPLHF
TRBD1	NA	TRBV13	16	TRBJ1-5	TGTGCCAGCAGCCTAGGACAGGGGGAGGGAGGTCAGCCCCAGCATTTT	CASSLGQGEGGQPQHF
NA	NA	TRBV24-1	12	TRBJ1-2	TGTGCCACCAGTGACGAACGCTATGGCTACACCTTC	CATSDERYGYTF
NA	NA	TRBV18	12	TRBJ1-5	TGTGCCAGCTCCTCGAGCGATCAGCCCCAGCATTTT	CASSSSDQPQHF
NA	NA	TRBV14	14	TRBJ2-7	TGTGCCAGCAGCCAAGAGTGGCAGGCGGGGGAGCAGTACTTC	CASSQEWQAGEQYF
NA	NA	TRBV6-5	11	TRBJ2-5	TGTGCCAGCAAGGGTCAAGAGACCCAGTACTTC	CASKGQETQYF
NA	NA	TRBV15	11	TRBJ2-1	TGTGCCACCAGCAGAGCGGGGGAGCAGTTCTTC	CATSRAGEQFF
TRBD1	NA	TRBV2	15	TRBJ1-5	TGTGCCAGCAGTGGGGGACAGGGAGGAGGCCAGCCCCAGCATTTT	CASSGGQGGGQPQHF
NA	NA	TRBV28	14	TRBJ1-2	TGTGCCAGCAGTTCCGACAGGAAGGTTTATGGCTACACCTTC	CASSSDRKVYGYTF
NA	NA	TRBV4-2	17	TRBJ2-1	TGTGCCAGCAGCCATCAACCCGGGGGCGGCCGAAACAATGAGCAGTTCTTC	CASSHQPGGGRNNEQFF
NA	NA	TRBV12-3/TRBV12-4	12	TRBJ1-2	TGTGCCAGTAGTCCCCCCGGGGTTGGCTACACCTTC	CASSPPGVGYTF
TRBD2	NA	TRBV7-2	18	TRBJ2-7	TGTGCCAGCAGCCGTCGTCCCGGGACTAGCGGGAGTACGTACGAGCAGTACTTC	CASSRRPGTSGSTYEQYF
TRBD1	NA	TRBV10-2	13	TRBJ1-1	TGCGCCACGGAAGGACAGGGGCAATCTGAAGCTTTCTTT	CATEGQGQSEAFF
NA	NA	TRBV28	13	TRBJ2-2	TGTGCCAGCAGCGACCAAGTATCCGGGGAGCTGTTTTTT	CASSDQVSGELFF
NA	NA	TRBV18	13	TRBJ2-1	TGTGCCAGCTCACCAGAGAGATACAATGAGCAGTTCTTC	CASSPERYNEQFF
TRBD2	NA	TRBV15	16	TRBJ2-2	TGTGCCACCAGCAGAGAAGGGGCGGGGGGCACCGGGGAGCTGTTTTTT	CATSREGAGGTGELFF
NA	NA	TRBV2	13	TRBJ2-7	TGTGCCAGCGCTAGGACCAGTAACTACGAGCAGTACTTC	CASARTSNYEQYF
NA	NA	TRBV3-1/TRBV3-2	15	TRBJ1-5	TGTGCCAGCAGCCTAAGAGCGGGGGAGGATCAGCCCCAGCATTTT	CASSLRAGEDQPQHF
NA	NA	TRBV28	15	TRBJ2-1	TGTGCCAGTTCTAGAGGGGGGGCCGAATACAATGAGCAGTTCTTC	CASSRGGAEYNEQFF
TRBD1	NA	TRBV27	16	TRBJ1-5	TGTGCCAGCAGGGACCGGGAGGGGGCTATCGATCAGCCCCAGCATTTT	CASRDREGAIDQPQHF
TRBD1	NA	TRBV9	15	TRBJ2-2	TGTGCCAGCAGCGCCAGGGGGCGCGGCACCGGGGAGCTGTTTTTT	CASSARGRGTGELFF
NA	NA	TRBV11-2	13	TRBJ2-1	TGTGCCAGCAGCTTAGAGGCTGACAATGAGCAGTTCTTC	CASSLEADNEQFF
TRBD1	NA	TRBV7-9	14	TRBJ1-2	TGTGCCAGCAGCTTCTCGGGACAGACCTATGGCTACACCTTC	CASSFSGQTYGYTF
NA	few	TRBV6-5	14	TRBJ1-4	TGTGCCAGCAGTCCGGGGGACGTGAATGAAAAACTGTTTTTT	CASSPGDVNEKLFF
TRBD1	NA	TRBV24-1	16	TRBJ2-5	TGTGCCACCAGTGATTTGGGACAGGGGTTTCAAGAGACCCAGTACTTC	CATSDLGQGFQETQYF
NA	once	TRBV20-1	16	TRBJ1-5	TGCAGTGCTAGTTGGTCGCCAGGCCGCAGCAATCAGCCCCAGCATTTT	CSASWSPGRSNQPQHF
NA	NA	TRBV28	17	TRBJ1-5	TGTGCCAGCAGTTTATTCCGGGGGCTATCATTAGGTCAGCCCCAGCATTTT	CASSLFRGLSLGQPQHF
NA	NA	TRBV5-1	14	TRBJ2-3	TGCGCCAGCAGTTACGGGAGAAACACAGATACGCAGTATTTT	CASSYGRNTDTQYF
TRBD1	NA	TRBV18	15	TRBJ1-2	TGTGCCAGCTCACCAGGACAGGGACTAGACTATGGCTACACCTTC	CASSPGQGLDYGYTF
NA	NA	TRBV4-2	12	TRBJ1-2	TGTGCCAGCAGCCAAGCTAACTATGGCTACACCTTC	CASSQANYGYTF
NA	NA	TRBV5-5	14	TRBJ1-3	TGTGCCAGCAGCTCTGGGACGGCTGGAAACACCATATATTTT	CASSSGTAGNTIYF
NA	NA	TRBV3-1/TRBV3-2	16	TRBJ2-1	TGTGCCAGCAGCCGCCGGTCTGGGGGCGCATACAATGAGCAGTTCTTC	CASSRRSGGAYNEQFF
NA	NA	TRBV6-6	12	TRBJ1-5	TGTGCCAGCAGTCCAGGGGATCAGCCCCAGCATTTT	CASSPGDQPQHF